Below are 16 T cell receptor beta chains sequenced from a single sample in a study of cytomegalovirus exposure and HLA in healthy donors. Primers included in the PCR were 60 Vbeta and 13 Jbeta primers. Sequencing used immunoSEQ multiplex PCR; TCRdb keeps in-frame clones, though not all of them. The data hold 150,000 to 200,000 clones, with around 80% observed a single time. The sample consisted of PBMCs. Receptors were obtained from a man younger than 35 in good health and CMV-seronegative.

This clone has just a few counts. The CDR3 DNA is TGCGCCAGCAGCCAAGCACCACGAGGTGCAGATACGCAGTATTTT. Translated, it gives CASSQAPRGADTQYF. The V gene is TRBV4-3, the J gene TRBJ2-3; the D is unclear. Germline V lookup: CDR1 LGHNA, CDR2 YSLEER. The CDR3 loop spans 15 amino acids. V was pared by 1 base and J by 4 bases, with 12 bases between.

The genes are TRBV4-1 and TRBJ2-1, with 11 bases matching TRBD2. The V gene's germline CDR1 is MGHRA and CDR2 YSYEKL. The CDR3 covers 17 residues. The J segment lost 7 bases and the V segment lost 0 bases, leaving 8 bases of the junction unmatched. The CDR3 region is CASSQDGELAGVNEQFF. As DNA, the CDR3 is TGCGCCAGCAGCCAAGATGGGGAACTAGCGGGGGTAAATGAGCAGTTCTTC.

This rearrangement joins TRBV19 to TRBJ2-7; a possible D gene is TRBD1 (6 bases). Germline lookup yields CDR1 LNHDA and CDR2 SQIVND (reference sequence). The V end was cut by 10 bases, the J end by 2 bases, with 9 bases between. The CDR3 is 11 amino acids. CDR3: CATQGAYEQYF. The CDR3 DNA follows: TGTGCCACACAGGGTGCCTACGAGCAGTACTTC.

The chain uses TRBV5-4 and TRBJ2-1, with a possible D match to TRBD1 (6 bases). V was clipped by 4 bases and J by 5 bases, with 16 bases between them. Looked up from germline, CDR1 is SGHNT and CDR2 is YYREEE (reference sequence). This CDR3 contains 15 residues. The CDR3 sequence: CASSPGTGFHNEQFF. CDR3 nucleotides: TGTGCCAGCAGCCCCGGCACAGGGTTCCACAATGAGCAGTTCTTC.

This chain joins TRBV11-1 and TRBJ1-1; D gene ambiguous. The germline V gene encodes CDR1 SGHAT and CDR2 FQDESV (reference sequence). Deletions cut 4 bases from V and 3 bases from J, with 15 bases between. This CDR3 region has 15 residues. The CDR3 region is CASSSLGRRDTEAFF. CDR3 sequence (DNA): TGTGCCAGCAGCTCCTTGGGTCGGAGGGACACTGAAGCTTTCTTT.

V gene TRBV7-2 combines with J gene TRBJ2-7; TRBD2 might be the D (7 bases). Germline assignment: CDR1 SGHTA and CDR2 FQGNSA. The CDR3 is 16 residues long. Deletions cut 5 bases from V and 0 bases from J, with 17 bases between. This CDR3 is CASSKSSGGSSYEQYF. The CDR3 nucleotides read TGTGCCAGCAGCAAAAGTTCGGGGGGCTCCTCCTACGAGCAGTACTTC.

CDR3 DNA sequence: TGTGCCAGCAGAAGACAGACCCTGTACCAAGAGACCCAGTACTTC. It translates to CASRRQTLYQETQYF. J is TRBJ2-5 and V is TRBV28; a possible D gene is TRBD1 (5 bases). Between the trimmed V and J ends, which lost 6 bases and 0 bases, there was a span of 14 bases. This CDR3 spans 15 amino acids. Germline V CDR1 and CDR2: MDHEN, SYDVKM.

This chain links TRBV7-9 with TRBJ1-1; the match to TRBD1 covers 7 bases. From germline, CDR1 is SEHNR and CDR2 FQNEAQ (reference sequence). This CDR3 spans 15 amino acids. V gave up 1 base and J gave up 0 bases; unmatched junction bases: 2. CDR3 DNA sequence: TGTGCCAGCAGCTTAGAGACAGGGATGAACACTGAAGCTTTCTTT. Protein product: CASSLETGMNTEAFF.

The chain has TRBV5-1 and TRBJ2-1; 11 nucleotides align to TRBD2. The junction had 11 bases not matched to a gene; V was cut back by 4 bases and J by 8 bases. The CDR3 is 16 residues long. Germline V lookup: CDR1 SGHRS, CDR2 YFSETQ. The CDR3 DNA is TGCGCCAGCAGCCTATTAGCGGGAGGGGCCTCGGATGAGCAGTTCTTC. Protein: CASSLLAGGASDEQFF.

On this clone: The junction does not match germline at one end; this may be a read error. This chain uses TRBV19 with TRBJ2-3; 9 bases agree with TRBD1. Germline values: CDR1 LNHDA, CDR2 SQIVND (reference sequence). CDR3 length equals 15 residues. The CDR3 DNA reads TGTGCCAGTACAATTGTCGGGACAGGGATGGATACACAGTATTTT. This encodes CASTIVGTGMDTQYF.

This clone came up a few times. The chain is built from TRBV7-2 and TRBJ2-7; 9 bases are shared with TRBD2. This CDR3 comprises 17 residues. Trimming cost V 1 base and J 2 bases; bases outside gene matches: 9. The germline CDR1 and CDR2 sequences are SGHTA and FQGNSA. CDR3 nucleotide sequence: TGTGCCAGCAGCTTAGTTCTTGCGGGGGGGCCGGCCTACGAGCAGTACTTC. Translated, it gives CASSLVLAGGPAYEQYF.

The chain is built from TRBV7-9 and TRBJ2-7, with 7 bases that match TRBD2. Germline V gene sequence: CDR1 SEHNR, CDR2 FQNEAQ (reference sequence). The V gene end was trimmed by 4 bases and the J gene end by 2 bases; junction bases not matched to a gene: 8. The CDR3 has 15 amino acids. For the CDR3, the DNA is TGTGCCAGCAGCTCGCTGGCCGGGGGGACCTACGAGCAGTACTTC. It specifies CASSSLAGGTYEQYF.

V and J are TRBV4-1 and TRBJ1-2; 7 bases are a match to TRBD1. The CDR3 is 16 residues long. CDR1 MGHRA and CDR2 YSYEKL come from the germline V gene. The V gene end was trimmed by 4 bases and the J gene end by 4 bases; junction bases not matched to a gene: 12. This CDR3 is CASSRQGGPERYGYTF. In DNA form, the CDR3 reads TGCGCCAGCAGCCGACAGGGTGGACCCGAACGCTATGGCTACACCTTC.

The gene calls are TRBV5-1 and TRBJ1-1; D might be TRBD1 (6 bases). The CDR3 is 13 residues long. From germline, CDR1 is SGHRS and CDR2 YFSETQ. V was pared by 5 bases and J by 3 bases, with 11 bases between. As DNA, the CDR3 is TGCGCCAGCAGGCCAGGGGTTGACACTGAAGCTTTCTTT. Its protein is CASRPGVDTEAFF.

The CDR3 spells CASNEGLAGVYEQFF. The CDR3 nucleotides read TGTGCCAGTAACGAGGGACTAGCGGGGGTGTATGAGCAGTTCTTC. The chain is built from TRBV11-2 and TRBJ2-1, with 14 bases matching TRBD2. CDR3 length equals 15 residues. The germline gives CDR1 SGHAT, CDR2 FQNNGV. V lost 9 bases, J lost 8 bases, and 9 bases stayed unmatched.

The chain employs TRBV5-1 and TRBJ2-5, with 11 nucleotides matching TRBD2. Per germline, CDR1 SGHRS and CDR2 YFSETQ. This CDR3 region has 17 residues. V shed 3 bases and J 1 base; nucleotides not matched to a gene: 8. CDR3: CASSSLPSGGTQETQYF. The CDR3, as DNA: TGCGCCAGCAGCTCTCTTCCTAGCGGGGGGACCCAAGAGACCCAGTACTTC.